Listed below are T cell receptor beta chains from one sample, sequenced in a study of cytomegalovirus exposure and HLA in healthy donors. Repertoires were generated with immunoSEQ multiplex PCR, while TCRdb's copy carries only in-frame clones and drops some. The profile shows 150,000 or so clones, approximately 70% of them singletons. The sequenced sample consisted of PBMCs. These TCRs come from a man aged 40-49 years in good health and CMV-seropositive. CDR3s include the opening cysteine and the closing phenylalanine or tryptophan. The D gene is left open where the match is weak. Clone size is given for some rows only: seen once, a few or many times, or a class if the clone is expanded.

CDR3 protein | CDR3 DNA | clone size | V gene | D gene | J gene
CASAWARSSPLHF | TGTGCCAGTGCATGGGCCCGGTCTTCACCCCTCCACTTT | NA | TRBV27 | NA | TRBJ1-6
CASSSLEGERHYGYTF | TGTGCCAGCAGTTCCCTAGAGGGGGAGCGACACTATGGCTACACCTTC | NA | TRBV6-5 | NA | TRBJ1-2
CASSNDLQGVNRPEQYF | TGTGCCAGCAGCAACGACCTTCAAGGGGTAAATCGTCCCGAGCAGTACTTC | NA | TRBV21-1 | NA | TRBJ2-7
CASSLRGGFNEQFF | TGTGCCAGCAGCTTAAGAGGGGGCTTCAATGAGCAGTTCTTC | few | TRBV7-2 | TRBD1 | TRBJ2-1
CASSRLGNEQFF | TGTGCCAGTAGCAGACTTGGCAATGAGCAGTTCTTC | NA | TRBV19 | NA | TRBJ2-1
CASSQVRGGISNEQFF | TGCGCCAGCAGCCAAGTTAGGGGGGGAATAAGCAATGAGCAGTTCTTC | NA | TRBV4-3 | NA | TRBJ2-1
CASSFGRGDTEAFF | TGTGCCAGCAGCTTTGGCAGGGGGGATACTGAAGCTTTCTTT | few | TRBV5-4 | TRBD1 | TRBJ1-1
CSSSLTRGGSGELFF | TGTTCCAGCAGCTTAACGCGGGGGGGCTCCGGGGAGCTGTTTTTT | NA | TRBV7-9 | TRBD2 | TRBJ2-2
CASSARSPFGAGAPDTQYF | TGTGCCAGCAGCGCCCGATCCCCGTTCGGAGCGGGGGCCCCAGATACGCAGTATTTT | NA | TRBV9 | TRBD2 | TRBJ2-3
CASNGWRDNQPQHF | TGTGCCAGTAATGGGTGGCGGGACAATCAGCCCCAGCATTTT | NA | TRBV19 | NA | TRBJ1-5
CASSSTPRRDRGIVGQYF | TGTGCCAGCAGTTCTACTCCACGCCGGGACAGGGGGATTGTGGGCCAGTACTTC | NA | TRBV7-9 | TRBD1 | TRBJ2-5
CSVVDRGRGAGELFF | TGCAGCGTTGTAGACAGGGGGCGAGGTGCCGGGGAGCTGTTTTTT | NA | TRBV29-1 | TRBD1 | TRBJ2-2
CASSLAGNQPQHF | TGTGCCAGCAGCTTGGCCGGCAATCAGCCCCAGCATTTT | NA | TRBV5-6 | NA | TRBJ1-5
CASSPGGFSSYEQYF | TGCGCCAGCAGCCCTGGGGGGTTCAGTTCCTACGAGCAGTACTTC | few | TRBV4-3 | NA | TRBJ2-7
CASSLGRGLETQYF | TGTGCCAGCAGCTTAGGCAGGGGGCTGGAGACCCAGTACTTC | NA | TRBV11-2 | TRBD1 | TRBJ2-5
CAISDPSRDRGRETQYF | TGTGCCATCAGTGACCCATCACGGGACAGGGGGCGAGAGACCCAGTACTTC | NA | TRBV10-3 | TRBD1 | TRBJ2-5
CASSLTGGSGANVLTF | TGCGCCAGCAGCTTAACGGGAGGGTCCGGGGCCAACGTCCTGACTTTC | NA | TRBV5-1 | TRBD2 | TRBJ2-6
CAHNSQATNEKLFF | TGTGCCCATAACTCGCAAGCAACTAATGAAAAACTGTTTTTT | NA | TRBV9 | NA | TRBJ1-4